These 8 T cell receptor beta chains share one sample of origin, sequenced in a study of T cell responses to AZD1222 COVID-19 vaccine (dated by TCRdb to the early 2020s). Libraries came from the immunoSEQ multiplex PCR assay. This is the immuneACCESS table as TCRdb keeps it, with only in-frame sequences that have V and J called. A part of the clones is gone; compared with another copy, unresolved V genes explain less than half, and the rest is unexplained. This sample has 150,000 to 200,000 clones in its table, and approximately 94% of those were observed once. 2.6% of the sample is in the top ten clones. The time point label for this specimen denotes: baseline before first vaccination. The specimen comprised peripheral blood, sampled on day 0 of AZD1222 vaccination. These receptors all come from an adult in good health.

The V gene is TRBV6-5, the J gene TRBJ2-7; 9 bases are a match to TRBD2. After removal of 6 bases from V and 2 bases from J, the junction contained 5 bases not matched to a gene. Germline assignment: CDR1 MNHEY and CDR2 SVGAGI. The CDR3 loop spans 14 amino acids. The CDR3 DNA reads TGTGCCAGCAGGGCGGCGGGAGGGCCCTACGAGCAGTACTTC. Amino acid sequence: CASRAAGGPYEQYF.

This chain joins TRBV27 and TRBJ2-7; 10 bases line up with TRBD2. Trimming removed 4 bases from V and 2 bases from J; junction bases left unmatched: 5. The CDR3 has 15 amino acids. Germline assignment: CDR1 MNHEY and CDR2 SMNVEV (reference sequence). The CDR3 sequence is CASSSSGTSAYEQYF. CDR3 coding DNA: TGTGCCAGCAGTTCCTCCGGGACTAGCGCCTACGAGCAGTACTTC.

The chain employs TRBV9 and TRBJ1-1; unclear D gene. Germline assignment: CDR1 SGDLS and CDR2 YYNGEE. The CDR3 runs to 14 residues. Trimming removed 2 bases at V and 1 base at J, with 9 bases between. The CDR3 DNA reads TGTGCCAGCAGCGTTCGGACCGGGAACACTGAAGCTTTCTTT. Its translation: CASSVRTGNTEAFF. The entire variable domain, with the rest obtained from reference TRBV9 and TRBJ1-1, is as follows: DSGVTQTPKHLITATGQRVTLRCSPRSGDLSVYWYQQSLDQGLQFLIQYYNGEERAKGNILERFSAQQFPDLHSELNLSSLELGDSALYFCASSVRTGNTEAFFGQGTRLTVV.

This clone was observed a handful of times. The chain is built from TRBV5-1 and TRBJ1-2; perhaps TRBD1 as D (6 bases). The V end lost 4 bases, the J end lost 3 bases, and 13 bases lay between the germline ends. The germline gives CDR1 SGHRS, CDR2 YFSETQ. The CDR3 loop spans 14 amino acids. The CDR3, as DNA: TGCGCCAGCAGCACAACAGGGCCCCACTATGGCTACACCTTC. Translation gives CASSTTGPHYGYTF.

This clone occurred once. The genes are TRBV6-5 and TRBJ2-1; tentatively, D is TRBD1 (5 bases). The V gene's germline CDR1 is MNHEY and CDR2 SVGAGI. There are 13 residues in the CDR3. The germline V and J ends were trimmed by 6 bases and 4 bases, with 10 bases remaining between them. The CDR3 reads CASSLQEYNEQFF. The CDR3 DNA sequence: TGTGCCAGCAGCCTACAGGAATACAATGAGCAGTTCTTC.

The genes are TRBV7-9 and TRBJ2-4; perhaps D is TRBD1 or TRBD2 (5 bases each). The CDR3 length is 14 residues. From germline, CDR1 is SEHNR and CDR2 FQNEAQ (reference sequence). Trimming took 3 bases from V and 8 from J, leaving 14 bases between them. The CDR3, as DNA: TGTGCCAGCAGCTTGTTAGCCATGGGGGACATTCAGTACTTC. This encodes CASSLLAMGDIQYF.

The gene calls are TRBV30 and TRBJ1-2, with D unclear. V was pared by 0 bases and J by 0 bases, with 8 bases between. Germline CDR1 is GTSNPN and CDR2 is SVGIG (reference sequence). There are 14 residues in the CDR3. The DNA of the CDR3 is TGTGCCTGGAGTGTAGGCCGTGCTAACTATGGCTACACCTTC. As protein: CAWSVGRANYGYTF. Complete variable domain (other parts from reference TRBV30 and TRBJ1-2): SQTIHQWPATLVQPVGSPLSLECTVEGTSNPNLYWYRQAAGRGLQLLFYSVGIGQISSEVPQNLSASRPQDRQFILSSKKLLLSDSGFYLCAWSVGRANYGYTFGSGTRLTVV.

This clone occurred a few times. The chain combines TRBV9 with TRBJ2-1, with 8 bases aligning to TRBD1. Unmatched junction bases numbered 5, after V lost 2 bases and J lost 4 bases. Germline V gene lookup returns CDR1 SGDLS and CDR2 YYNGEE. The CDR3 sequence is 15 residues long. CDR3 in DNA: TGTGCCAGCAGCGTCGGGACAGGCACATACAATGAGCAGTTCTTC. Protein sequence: CASSVGTGTYNEQFF.